Given below is one T cell receptor (beta chain) in context. The antigen is not known. CDR1 SGHVS and CDR2 FNYEAQ come from the germline V gene. The CDR3 totals 14 residues. V was cut by 6 bases and J by 1 base, with 7 bases left in between. Quantitative 5'-RACE with molecular barcodes produced the TCR beta libraries. From the 5' RACE reads, TCRdb called clonotypes with MiXCR, one entry per CDR3 protein. In the table there are 150,000 to 200,000 distinct CDR3 sequences, roughly 31% of which are singletons. This sample was included in a study of CD8 T cells in ankylosing spondylitis. Study-level points and caveats: There was a TCR beta motif, made of several highly homologous variants, that appeared characteristic of ankylosing spondylitis blood.

Sequenced sample: synovial fluid, either unsorted or a sorted T cell fraction (not recorded which). J is TRBJ2-6 and V is TRBV7-6; D is unresolved. The sequence derives from a male donor with ankylosing spondylitis. CDR3: CASRLGSGANVLTF. As DNA, the CDR3 is TGTGCCAGCAGGTTGGGTTCTGGGGCCAACGTCCTGACTTTC. Full variable domain (outside the CDR3, taken from reference TRBV7-6 and TRBJ2-6): GAGVSQSPRYKVTKRGQDVALRCDPISGHVSLYWYRQALGQGPEFLTYFNYEAQQDKSGLPNDRFSAERPEGSISTLTIQRTEQRDSAMYRCASRLGSGANVLTFGAGSRLTVL.